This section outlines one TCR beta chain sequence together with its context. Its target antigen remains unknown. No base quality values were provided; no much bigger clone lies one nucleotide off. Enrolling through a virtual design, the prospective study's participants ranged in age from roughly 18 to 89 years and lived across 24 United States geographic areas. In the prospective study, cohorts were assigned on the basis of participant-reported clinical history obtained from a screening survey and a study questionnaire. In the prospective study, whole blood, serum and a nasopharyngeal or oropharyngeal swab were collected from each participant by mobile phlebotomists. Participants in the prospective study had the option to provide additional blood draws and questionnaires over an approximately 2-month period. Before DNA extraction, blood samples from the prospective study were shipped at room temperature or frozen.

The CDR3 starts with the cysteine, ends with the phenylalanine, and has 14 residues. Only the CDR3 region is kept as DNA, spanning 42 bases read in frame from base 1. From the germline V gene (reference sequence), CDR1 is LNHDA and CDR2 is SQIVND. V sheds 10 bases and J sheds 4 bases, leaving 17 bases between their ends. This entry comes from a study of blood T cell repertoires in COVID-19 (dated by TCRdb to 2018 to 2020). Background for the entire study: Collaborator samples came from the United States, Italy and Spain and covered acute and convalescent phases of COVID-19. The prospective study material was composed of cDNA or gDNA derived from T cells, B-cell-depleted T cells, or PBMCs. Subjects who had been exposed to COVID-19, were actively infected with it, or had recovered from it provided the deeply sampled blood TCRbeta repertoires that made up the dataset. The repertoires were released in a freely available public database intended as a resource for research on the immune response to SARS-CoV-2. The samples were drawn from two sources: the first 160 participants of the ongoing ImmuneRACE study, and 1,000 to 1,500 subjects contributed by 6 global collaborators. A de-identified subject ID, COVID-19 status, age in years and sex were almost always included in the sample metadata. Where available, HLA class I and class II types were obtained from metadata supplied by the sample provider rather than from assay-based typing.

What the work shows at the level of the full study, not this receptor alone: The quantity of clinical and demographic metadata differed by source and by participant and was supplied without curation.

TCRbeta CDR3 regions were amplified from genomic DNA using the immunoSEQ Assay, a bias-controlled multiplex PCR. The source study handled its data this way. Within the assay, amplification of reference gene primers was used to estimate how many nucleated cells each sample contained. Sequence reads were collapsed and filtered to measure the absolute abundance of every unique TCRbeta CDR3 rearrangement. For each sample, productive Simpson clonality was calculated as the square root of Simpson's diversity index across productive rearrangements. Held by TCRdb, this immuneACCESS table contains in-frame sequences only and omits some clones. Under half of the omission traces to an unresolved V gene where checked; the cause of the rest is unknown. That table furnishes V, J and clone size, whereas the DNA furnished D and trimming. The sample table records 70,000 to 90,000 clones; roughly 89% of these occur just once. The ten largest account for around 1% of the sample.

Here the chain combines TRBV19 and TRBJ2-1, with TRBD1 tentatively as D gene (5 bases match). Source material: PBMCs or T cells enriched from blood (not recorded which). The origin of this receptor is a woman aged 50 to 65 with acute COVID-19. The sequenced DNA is TGTGCCACCTCTTACGGCCAGGGTTACAATGAGCAGTTCTTC. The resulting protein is CATSYGQGYNEQFF.